Shown below are 3 T cell receptor beta chains from a single sample sequenced in a study of T cell repertoires in cytomegalovirus infection. One entry per CDR3 protein, called by TCRdb with MiXCR from the reads. Of more than 500,000 distinct CDR3 sequences listed, 16% are singletons. The sequencing sample was made of CD8+ T cells from PBMCs. The source is a human donor in good health (CMV status not recorded). Some clones in this sample may be carry-over from other donors' samples.

This clonotype appeared a few times. CDR3 in DNA: TGCGCCAGCAACCCAGAAGACAGCCCTATAGAAGGCTACACCTTC. It specifies CASNPEDSPIEGYTF. V and J are TRBV5-1 and TRBJ1-2; a possible D gene is TRBD1 (5 bases). Germline V gene lookup returns CDR1 SGHRS and CDR2 YFSETQ. V lost 6 bases to trimming and J lost 8 bases, with 23 bases between them. The CDR3 sequence is 15 residues long.

About this clonotype: This could be a read error, since a much larger clone is one nucleotide away. The missing conserved phenylalanine or tryptophan at the end of this CDR3 makes a read error likely. The V call is TRBV29-1, the J call TRBJ2-1; 11 bases fit TRBD2. The CDR3 length is 17 residues. From germline, CDR1 is SQVTM and CDR2 ANQGSEA. The trim removed 7 bases at V and 8 bases at J, leaving 19 bases unmatched. The CDR3 bases are TGCAGCGCATCACCAAGCCCTACTAGCGGGAGAAGAGATGAGCAGTTCTTA. Its translation: CSASPSPTSGRRDEQFL.

This clonotype came up many times. The chain uses TRBV7-9 and TRBJ1-2, with a tentative D call TRBD1 (5 bases). V lost 2 bases to trimming and J lost 5 bases, with 12 bases between them. CDR3 length equals 14 residues. Germline CDR1 is SEHNR and CDR2 is FQNEAQ (reference sequence). CDR3 protein: CASSLPGAKYGYTF. The DNA for the CDR3 is TGTGCCAGCAGCTTACCCGGGGCAAAATATGGCTACACCTTC.